The rows below give T cell receptor beta chains drawn from one sample of a study of shared clonotypes between healthy human individuals. The method was immunoSEQ multiplex PCR; TCRdb's version includes in-frame clones alone and lacks a portion of them. Of about 800,000 clones in the sample, around 96% were seen once. The sequencing sample was made of naive CD8+ T cells sorted from blood. These receptors originate from a man younger than 40 in good health. Both conserved end residues are part of each CDR3.

V gene,CDR3 protein
TRBV19,CASSSDRGGDEQYF
TRBV27,CASSLLGGRAEAYNEQFF
TRBV27,CATTGRPALGEQFF
TRBV6-5,CASSRNSYNEQFF
TRBV7-2,CASSLTAFEAFF
TRBV27,CASSPQGARSYGYTF
TRBV4-3,CASSQDSGVWTGELFF
TRBV12-5,CASGLASRDYEQYF
TRBV13,CASLRGIRGNTEAFF
TRBV4-3,CASSQDGEQYEQYF
TRBV7-2,CASSPTNREADEQFF
TRBV15,CATSSKTGPRGTQYF
TRBV11-3,CASSSTGAAYEQYF
TRBV4-3,CASSQGKGDGGEQYF
TRBV7-9,CASSPHRTGDYGYTF
TRBV5-5,CASSQLLRGVYEQYF
TRBV11-2,CASSTVGLAADTQYF
TRBV7-8,CASSLPPTDRRWETQYF
TRBV4-3,CASSQGATSTQETQYF
TRBV6-1,CASSEVGTSGQSSYNEQFF
TRBV7-9,CASSARTGSMAGGTDTQYF
TRBV4-1,CASSPRDGHVNTEAFF
TRBV4-1,CASSQDVRGETQYF
TRBV5-6,CASSYGTSAYEQYF
TRBV27,CASSLSSGRSSYNEQFF
TRBV5-4,CASSLSRDPLYEQYF
TRBV7-2,CASSFLTSGSYNEQFF
TRBV7-9,CASSSPGQGYNEQFF
TRBV19,CASRQGGWTDTQYF